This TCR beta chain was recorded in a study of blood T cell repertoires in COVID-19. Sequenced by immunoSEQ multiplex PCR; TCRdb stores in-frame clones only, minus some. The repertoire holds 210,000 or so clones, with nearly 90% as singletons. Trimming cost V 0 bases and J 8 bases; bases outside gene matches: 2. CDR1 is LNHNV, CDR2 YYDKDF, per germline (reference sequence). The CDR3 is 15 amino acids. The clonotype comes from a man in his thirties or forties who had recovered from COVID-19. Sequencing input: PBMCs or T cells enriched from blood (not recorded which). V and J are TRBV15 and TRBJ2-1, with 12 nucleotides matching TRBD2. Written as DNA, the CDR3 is TGTGCCACCAGCAGAGATCTAGCGGGGGGGGATGAGCAGTTCTTC. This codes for CATSRDLAGGDEQFF.